This TCR beta chain was sequenced in a study of cytomegalovirus exposure and HLA in healthy donors. CDR3 length: 14 residues. The germline V gene has CDR1 SGDLS and CDR2 YYNGEE. The germline V and J ends were trimmed by 3 bases and 0 bases, with 7 bases remaining between them. Here immunoSEQ multiplex PCR was the method, and the copy in TCRdb shows in-frame clones only, minus some. The sample records under 300,000 clones, about 86% being singletons. This chain uses TRBV9 with TRBJ1-3; D unresolved. The sequence came from a woman in her thirties in good health and CMV-seropositive. Sequenced input: PBMCs. The CDR3 sequence: CASSAGSSGNTIYF. CDR3 sequence (DNA): TGTGCCAGCAGCGCCGGGTCCTCTGGAAACACCATATATTTT.